This is a list of T cell receptor beta chains from one sample in a study of cytomegalovirus exposure and HLA in healthy donors. Assay: immunoSEQ multiplex PCR; the TCRdb copy retains only in-frame clones and omits some. The sample carries 150,000 to 200,000 clones, about 84% recorded once. Sample: PBMCs. The receptors originated from a woman aged 18-29 years in good health and CMV-seronegative. The CDR3 runs from the conserved cysteine through the conserved F or W. The order of the fields is CDR3 DNA, CDR3 protein, V gene, J gene, clone size, D gene, CDR3 length. D genes are given only for firm matches. Size tells how often a clone was seen (once, few, many) or the class of an expanded clone, and some rows leave it out.

cdr3_nt: TGTGCCACCAGCGAAAGGGGAACCGGGGAGCTGTTTTTT
cdr3_aa: CATSERGTGELFF
v_call: TRBV15
j_call: TRBJ2-2
clone_size: NA
d_call: NA
cdr3_length: 13

cdr3_nt: TGCGCCAGCAGCTCGGGACAGTTCAGGAACACTGAAGCTTTCTTT
cdr3_aa: CASSSGQFRNTEAFF
v_call: TRBV5-1
j_call: TRBJ1-1
clone_size: NA
d_call: TRBD1
cdr3_length: 15

cdr3_nt: TGCGCCGTGGGCCCGGCGGGGGGGCCCCGACATGAGCAGTTCTTC
cdr3_aa: CAVGPAGGPRHEQFF
v_call: TRBV10-1
j_call: TRBJ2-1
clone_size: few
d_call: TRBD2
cdr3_length: 15

cdr3_nt: TGTGCCAGTAGGGATCAGGGCCTTTATAGCAATCAGCCCCAGCATTTT
cdr3_aa: CASRDQGLYSNQPQHF
v_call: TRBV19
j_call: TRBJ1-5
clone_size: NA
d_call: NA
cdr3_length: 16

cdr3_nt: TGTGCCAGCAGCCCAAGGACAGGTCTAAACACCATATATTTT
cdr3_aa: CASSPRTGLNTIYF
v_call: TRBV9
j_call: TRBJ1-3
clone_size: NA
d_call: TRBD1
cdr3_length: 14

cdr3_nt: TGTGCCAGCAGTTACTCGGCAGAGCAGTTCTTC
cdr3_aa: CASSYSAEQFF
v_call: TRBV6-6
j_call: TRBJ2-1
clone_size: once
d_call: NA
cdr3_length: 11

cdr3_nt: TGTGCCAGCAGCTCGAGTAGGGGAAACATTCAGTACTTC
cdr3_aa: CASSSSRGNIQYF
v_call: TRBV7-3
j_call: TRBJ2-4
clone_size: NA
d_call: NA
cdr3_length: 13

cdr3_nt: TGTGCCAGCACCCTAGGTCGGGACACTGAAGCTTTCTTT
cdr3_aa: CASTLGRDTEAFF
v_call: TRBV7-3
j_call: TRBJ1-1
clone_size: NA
d_call: NA
cdr3_length: 13

cdr3_nt: TGTGCCAGCACCCCACTCGGACAGACATATTCACCCCTCCACTTT
cdr3_aa: CASTPLGQTYSPLHF
v_call: TRBV6-1
j_call: TRBJ1-6
clone_size: NA
d_call: NA
cdr3_length: 15

cdr3_nt: TGTGCCAGCAGCTTGAAGTTGAGGAATGAGCAGTTCTTC
cdr3_aa: CASSLKLRNEQFF
v_call: TRBV7-6
j_call: TRBJ2-1
clone_size: NA
d_call: NA
cdr3_length: 13

cdr3_nt: TGTGCCAGCAGCTTAGGTGCGGGGCAAGAGACCCAGTACTTC
cdr3_aa: CASSLGAGQETQYF
v_call: TRBV11-2
j_call: TRBJ2-5
clone_size: few
d_call: NA
cdr3_length: 14

cdr3_nt: TGTGCCAGTAGTGCGAACTATGGCTACACCTTC
cdr3_aa: CASSANYGYTF
v_call: TRBV19
j_call: TRBJ1-2
clone_size: NA
d_call: NA
cdr3_length: 11

cdr3_nt: TGTGCCAGCAGTTACTATAGGGACAGGGAGTCCCCCCTCTTC
cdr3_aa: CASSYYRDRESPLF
v_call: TRBV6-5
j_call: TRBJ1-2
clone_size: few
d_call: TRBD1
cdr3_length: 14

cdr3_nt: TGTGCCAGCAGCCCCCTGAGGGGGAGGGAGAAGGGTGGCTACACCTTC
cdr3_aa: CASSPLRGREKGGYTF
v_call: TRBV11-2
j_call: TRBJ1-2
clone_size: few
d_call: NA
cdr3_length: 16

cdr3_nt: TGTGCCAGCAGCTCTGGACAGTCCAACACTGAAGCTTTCTTT
cdr3_aa: CASSSGQSNTEAFF
v_call: TRBV5-6
j_call: TRBJ1-1
clone_size: NA
d_call: NA
cdr3_length: 14

cdr3_nt: TGTGCCAGCAGCGGGGACAGGGGAAACACCATATATTTT
cdr3_aa: CASSGDRGNTIYF
v_call: TRBV6-5
j_call: TRBJ1-3
clone_size: NA
d_call: TRBD1
cdr3_length: 13

cdr3_nt: TGTGCCAGCGTCGGACTATGGAATTCACCCCTCCACTTT
cdr3_aa: CASVGLWNSPLHF
v_call: TRBV6-1
j_call: TRBJ1-6
clone_size: NA
d_call: NA
cdr3_length: 13

cdr3_nt: TGCGCCAGCAATCCCGGGACAGGGGCAGGATATGGCTACACCTTC
cdr3_aa: CASNPGTGAGYGYTF
v_call: TRBV5-1
j_call: TRBJ1-2
clone_size: NA
d_call: TRBD1
cdr3_length: 15

cdr3_nt: TGCGCCAGCTATCAGACAGTTTCAGAGACCCAGTACTTC
cdr3_aa: CASYQTVSETQYF
v_call: TRBV10-1
j_call: TRBJ2-5
clone_size: NA
d_call: NA
cdr3_length: 13

cdr3_nt: TGTGCCAGTGTTTTAGGACTAGCAGGGGATACGCAGTATTTT
cdr3_aa: CASVLGLAGDTQYF
v_call: TRBV6-5
j_call: TRBJ2-3
clone_size: NA
d_call: TRBD2
cdr3_length: 14

cdr3_nt: TGTGCCATCAGTTACTCGACAGGGGATACTGAAGCTTTCTTT
cdr3_aa: CAISYSTGDTEAFF
v_call: TRBV10-3
j_call: TRBJ1-1
clone_size: NA
d_call: TRBD1
cdr3_length: 14

cdr3_nt: TGTGCCAGCAGCTTAAGTGGGCCCGTGAGCACTGAAGCTTTCTTT
cdr3_aa: CASSLSGPVSTEAFF
v_call: TRBV7-2
j_call: TRBJ1-1
clone_size: NA
d_call: NA
cdr3_length: 15